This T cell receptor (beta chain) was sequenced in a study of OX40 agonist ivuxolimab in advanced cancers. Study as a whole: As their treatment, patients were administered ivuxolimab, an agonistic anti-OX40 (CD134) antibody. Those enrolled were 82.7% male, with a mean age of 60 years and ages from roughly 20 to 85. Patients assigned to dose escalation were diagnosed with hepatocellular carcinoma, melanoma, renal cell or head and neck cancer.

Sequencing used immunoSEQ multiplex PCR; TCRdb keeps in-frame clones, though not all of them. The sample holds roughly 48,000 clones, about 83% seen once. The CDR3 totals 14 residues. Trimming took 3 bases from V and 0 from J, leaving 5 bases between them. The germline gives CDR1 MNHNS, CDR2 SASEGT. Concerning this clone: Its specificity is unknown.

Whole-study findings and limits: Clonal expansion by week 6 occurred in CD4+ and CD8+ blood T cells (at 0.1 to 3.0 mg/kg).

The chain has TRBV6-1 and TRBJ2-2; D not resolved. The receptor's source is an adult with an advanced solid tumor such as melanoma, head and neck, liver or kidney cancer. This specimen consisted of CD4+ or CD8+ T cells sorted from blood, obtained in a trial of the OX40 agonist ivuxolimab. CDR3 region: CASSEQTNTGELFF. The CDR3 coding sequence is TGTGCCAGCAGTGAGCAGACGAACACCGGGGAGCTGTTTTTT.